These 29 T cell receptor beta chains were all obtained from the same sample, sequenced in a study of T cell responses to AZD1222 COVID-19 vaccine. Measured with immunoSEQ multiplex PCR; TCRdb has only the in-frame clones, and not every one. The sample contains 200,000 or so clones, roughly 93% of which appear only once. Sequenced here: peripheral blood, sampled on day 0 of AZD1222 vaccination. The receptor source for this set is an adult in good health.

CDR3 coding DNA: TGCAGCGTTGAAAAGAGGACAGGGGTAACCAAAAACATTCAGTACTTC. Translating it yields CSVEKRTGVTKNIQYF. This chain links TRBV29-1 with TRBJ2-4, with 9 bases identical to TRBD1. Germline CDR1 is SQVTM and CDR2 is ANQGSEA. CDR3 size: 16 residues. With V trimmed by 2 bases and J by 2 bases, 7 bases remained unmatched.

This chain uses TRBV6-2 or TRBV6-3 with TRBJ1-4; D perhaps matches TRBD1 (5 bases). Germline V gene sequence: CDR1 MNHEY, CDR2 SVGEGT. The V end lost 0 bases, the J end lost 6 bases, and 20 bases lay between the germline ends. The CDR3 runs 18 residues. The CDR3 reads CASSYSISGTGPDEKLFF. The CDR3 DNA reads TGTGCCAGCAGTTACTCGATTTCTGGGACCGGACCCGATGAAAAACTGTTTTTT.

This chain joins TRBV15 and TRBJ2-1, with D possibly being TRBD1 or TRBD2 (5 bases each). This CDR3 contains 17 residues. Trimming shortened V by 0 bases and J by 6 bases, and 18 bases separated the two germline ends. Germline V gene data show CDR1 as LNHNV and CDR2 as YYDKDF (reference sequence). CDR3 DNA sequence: TGTGCCACCAGCAGAGATCGCGGGCAGGGTCAAGGCAATGAGCAGTTCTTC. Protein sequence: CATSRDRGQGQGNEQFF.

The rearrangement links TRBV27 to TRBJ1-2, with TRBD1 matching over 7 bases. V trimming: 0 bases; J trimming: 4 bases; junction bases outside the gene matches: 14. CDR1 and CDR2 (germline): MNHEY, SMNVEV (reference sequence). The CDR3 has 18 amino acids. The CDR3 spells CASSLSPDRTIPSYGYTF. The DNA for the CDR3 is TGTGCCAGCAGTTTATCCCCGGACAGGACGATCCCCTCCTATGGCTACACCTTC.

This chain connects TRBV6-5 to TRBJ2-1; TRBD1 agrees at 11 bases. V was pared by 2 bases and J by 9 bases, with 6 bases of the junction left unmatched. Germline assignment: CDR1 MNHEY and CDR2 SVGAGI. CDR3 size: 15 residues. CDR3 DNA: TGTGCCAGCAGTTACACGGACAGGGGGCAAAGTGAGCAGTTCTTC. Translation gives CASSYTDRGQSEQFF.

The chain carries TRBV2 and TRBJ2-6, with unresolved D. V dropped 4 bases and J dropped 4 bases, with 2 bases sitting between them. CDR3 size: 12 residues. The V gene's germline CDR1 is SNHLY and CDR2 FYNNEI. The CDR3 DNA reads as TGTGCCAGCAGTGCCGGGGCCAACGTCCTGACTTTC. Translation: CASSAGANVLTF.

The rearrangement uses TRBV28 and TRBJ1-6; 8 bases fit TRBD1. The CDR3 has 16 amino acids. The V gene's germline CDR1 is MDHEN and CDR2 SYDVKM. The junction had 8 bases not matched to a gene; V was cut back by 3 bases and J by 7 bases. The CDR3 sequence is CASSFLLRQGNSPLHF. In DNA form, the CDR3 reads TGTGCCAGCAGTTTCCTTCTCCGACAGGGGAATTCACCCCTCCACTTT.

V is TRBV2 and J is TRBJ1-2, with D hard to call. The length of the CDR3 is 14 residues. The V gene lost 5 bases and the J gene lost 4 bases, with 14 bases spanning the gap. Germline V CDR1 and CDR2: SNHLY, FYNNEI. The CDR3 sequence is CASSSPWMIYGYTF. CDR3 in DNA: TGTGCCAGCAGTTCCCCGTGGATGATCTATGGCTACACCTTC.

The CDR3 nucleotides are TGTGCCAGCAGCTTGGGACCCCCGCGAGGGGACACTGAAGCTTTCTTT. Translated, it gives CASSLGPPRGDTEAFF. The V call is TRBV5-4, the J call TRBJ1-1, with D perhaps matching TRBD1 (5 bases). The CDR3 consists of 16 residues. Germline V gene data show CDR1 as SGHNT and CDR2 as YYREEE (reference sequence). Trimming stripped 0 bases from V and 3 bases from J, with 15 bases between.

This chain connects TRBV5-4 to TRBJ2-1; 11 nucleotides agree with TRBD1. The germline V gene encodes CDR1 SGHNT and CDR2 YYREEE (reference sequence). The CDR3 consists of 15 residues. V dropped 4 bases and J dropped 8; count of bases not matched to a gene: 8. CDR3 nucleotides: TGTGCCAGCAGCGCGACCCGGGACAGGGGGGATGAGCAGTTCTTC. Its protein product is CASSATRDRGDEQFF.

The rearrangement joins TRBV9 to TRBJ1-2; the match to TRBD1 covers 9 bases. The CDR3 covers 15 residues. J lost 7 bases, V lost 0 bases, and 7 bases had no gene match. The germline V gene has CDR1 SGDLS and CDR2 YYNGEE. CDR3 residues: CASSVGGTGNSGYTF. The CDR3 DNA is TGTGCCAGCAGCGTAGGGGGGACAGGGAATTCTGGCTACACCTTC.

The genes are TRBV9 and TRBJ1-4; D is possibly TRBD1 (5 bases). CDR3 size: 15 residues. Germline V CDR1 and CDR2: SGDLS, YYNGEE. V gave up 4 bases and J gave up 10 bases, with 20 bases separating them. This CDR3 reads CASSFGGGTDSKLFF. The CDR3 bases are TGTGCCAGCAGCTTCGGGGGAGGGACTGACTCAAAACTGTTTTTT.

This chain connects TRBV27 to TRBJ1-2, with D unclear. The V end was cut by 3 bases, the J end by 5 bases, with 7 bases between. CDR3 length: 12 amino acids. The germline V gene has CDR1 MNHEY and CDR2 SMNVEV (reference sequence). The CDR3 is CASSFSFYGYTF. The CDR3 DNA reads TGTGCCAGCAGTTTTTCCTTTTATGGCTACACCTTC.

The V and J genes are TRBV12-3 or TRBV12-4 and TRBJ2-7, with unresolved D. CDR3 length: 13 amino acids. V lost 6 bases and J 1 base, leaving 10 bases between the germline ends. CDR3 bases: TGTGCCAGCAGACCCCACGGGTCCTACGAGCAGTACTTC. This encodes CASRPHGSYEQYF.

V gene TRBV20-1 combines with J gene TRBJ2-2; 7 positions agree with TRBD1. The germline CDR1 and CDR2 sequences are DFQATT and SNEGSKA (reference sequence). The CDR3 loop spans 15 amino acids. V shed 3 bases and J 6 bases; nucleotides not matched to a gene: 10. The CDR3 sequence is CSASRSQGWAGELFF. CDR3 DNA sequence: TGCAGTGCTAGTCGCTCACAGGGGTGGGCCGGGGAGCTGTTTTTT.

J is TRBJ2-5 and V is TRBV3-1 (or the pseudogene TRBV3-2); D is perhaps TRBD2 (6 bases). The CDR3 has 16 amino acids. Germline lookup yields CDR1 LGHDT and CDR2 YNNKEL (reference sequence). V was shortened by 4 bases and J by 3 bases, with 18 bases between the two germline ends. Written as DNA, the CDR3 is TGTGCCAGCAGCCTTAGGGTGGGAGGACGGGAAGAGACCCAGTACTTC. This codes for CASSLRVGGREETQYF.

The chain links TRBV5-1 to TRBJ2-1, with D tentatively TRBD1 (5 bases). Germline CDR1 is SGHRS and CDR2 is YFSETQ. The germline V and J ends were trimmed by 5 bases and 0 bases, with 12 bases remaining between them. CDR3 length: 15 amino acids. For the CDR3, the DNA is TGCGCCAGCAGAGAAGGGGCGAGCTCCTACAATGAGCAGTTCTTC. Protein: CASREGASSYNEQFF.

CDR3 sequence: CASKKDRDSYEQYF. DNA of the CDR3: TGTGCCAGCAAAAAGGACAGGGATTCCTACGAGCAGTACTTC. The chain recombines TRBV7-2 with TRBJ2-7; 8 bases are shared with TRBD1. The trim removed 7 bases at V and 1 base at J, leaving 6 bases unmatched. Germline lookup yields CDR1 SGHTA and CDR2 FQGNSA. The CDR3 is made up of 14 amino acids. The entire variable domain, with the rest obtained from reference TRBV7-2 and TRBJ2-7, is as follows: GAGVSQSPSNKVTEKGKDVELRCDPISGHTALYWYRQSLGQGLEFLIYFQGNSAPDKSGLPSDRFSAERTGGSVSTLTIQRTQQEDSAVYLCASKKDRDSYEQYFGPGTRLTVT.

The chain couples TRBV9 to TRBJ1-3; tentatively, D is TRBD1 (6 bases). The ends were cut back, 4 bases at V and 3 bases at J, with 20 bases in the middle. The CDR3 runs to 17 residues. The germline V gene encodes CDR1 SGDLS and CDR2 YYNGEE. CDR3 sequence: CASSKEDSLVLGNTIYF. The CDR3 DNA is TGTGCCAGCAGCAAAGAGGACAGCCTAGTCCTTGGAAACACCATATATTTT.

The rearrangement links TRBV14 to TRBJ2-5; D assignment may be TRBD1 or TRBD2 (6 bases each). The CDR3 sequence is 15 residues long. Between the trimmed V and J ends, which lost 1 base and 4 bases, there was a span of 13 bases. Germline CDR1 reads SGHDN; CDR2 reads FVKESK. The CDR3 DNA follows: TGTGCCAGCAGCCAAGTTCCCGGGGGCGGAGAGACCCAGTACTTC. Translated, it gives CASSQVPGGGETQYF.

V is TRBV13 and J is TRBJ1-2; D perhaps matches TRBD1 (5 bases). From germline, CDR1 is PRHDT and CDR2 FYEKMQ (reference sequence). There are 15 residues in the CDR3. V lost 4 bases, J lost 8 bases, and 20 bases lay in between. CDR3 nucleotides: TGTGCCAGCAGCTCGCCAAGATCACGTCCAGGGGGCTACACCTTC. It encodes CASSSPRSRPGGYTF.

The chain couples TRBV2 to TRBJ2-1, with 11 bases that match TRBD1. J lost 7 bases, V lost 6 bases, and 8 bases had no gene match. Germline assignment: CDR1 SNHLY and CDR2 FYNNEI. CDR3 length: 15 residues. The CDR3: CASSQSGTGGNEQFF. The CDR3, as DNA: TGTGCCAGCAGCCAAAGCGGGACAGGGGGGAATGAGCAGTTCTTC.

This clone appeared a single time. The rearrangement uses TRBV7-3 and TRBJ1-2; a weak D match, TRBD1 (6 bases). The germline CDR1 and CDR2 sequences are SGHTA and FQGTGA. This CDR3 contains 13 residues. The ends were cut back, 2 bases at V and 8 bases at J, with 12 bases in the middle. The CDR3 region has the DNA TGTGCCAGCAGCTTAGGTGGGGGCCAGGGCTACACCTTC. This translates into CASSLGGGQGYTF.

The CDR3 sequence is CASTEGGARYGYTF. In DNA form, the CDR3 reads TGTGCCAGCACAGAAGGGGGGGCGCGGTATGGCTACACCTTC. The V and J genes are TRBV2 and TRBJ1-2, with D possibly matching TRBD1 (6 bases). Germline V gene data show CDR1 as SNHLY and CDR2 as FYNNEI. This CDR3 spans 14 amino acids. V lost 7 bases to trimming and J lost 5 bases, with 17 bases between them.

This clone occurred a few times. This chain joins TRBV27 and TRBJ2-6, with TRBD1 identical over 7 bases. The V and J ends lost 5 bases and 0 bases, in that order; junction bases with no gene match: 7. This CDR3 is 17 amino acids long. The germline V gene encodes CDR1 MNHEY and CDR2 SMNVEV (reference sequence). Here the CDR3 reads CASSLRDSVSGANVLTF. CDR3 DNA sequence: TGTGCCAGCAGTCTCCGGGACAGTGTCTCTGGGGCCAACGTCCTGACTTTC.

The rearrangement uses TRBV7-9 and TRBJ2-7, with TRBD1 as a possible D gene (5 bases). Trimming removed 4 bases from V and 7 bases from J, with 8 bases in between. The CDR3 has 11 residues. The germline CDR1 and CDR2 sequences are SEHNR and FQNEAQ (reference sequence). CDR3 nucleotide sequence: TGTGCCAGCAGCTCCAAGGGGGAGCAGTACTTC. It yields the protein CASSSKGEQYF. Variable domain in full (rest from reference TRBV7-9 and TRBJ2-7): DTGVSQNPRHKITKRGQNVTFRCDPISEHNRLYWYRQTLGQGPEFLTYFQNEAQLEKSRLLSDRFSAERPKGSFSTLEIQRTEQGDSAMYLCASSSKGEQYFGPGTRLTVT.

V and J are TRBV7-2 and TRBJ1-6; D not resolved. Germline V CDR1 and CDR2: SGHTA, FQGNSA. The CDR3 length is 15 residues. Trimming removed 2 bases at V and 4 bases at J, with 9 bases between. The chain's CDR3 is CASSLNPGYNSPLHF. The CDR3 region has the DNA TGTGCCAGCAGCTTAAACCCAGGATATAATTCACCCCTCCACTTT.

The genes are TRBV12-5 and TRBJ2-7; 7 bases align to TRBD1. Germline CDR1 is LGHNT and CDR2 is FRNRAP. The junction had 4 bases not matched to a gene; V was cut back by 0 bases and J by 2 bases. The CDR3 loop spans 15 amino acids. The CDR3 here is CASGLVLGQPYEQYF. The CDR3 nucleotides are TGTGCTAGTGGTTTGGTACTGGGACAGCCCTACGAGCAGTACTTC.

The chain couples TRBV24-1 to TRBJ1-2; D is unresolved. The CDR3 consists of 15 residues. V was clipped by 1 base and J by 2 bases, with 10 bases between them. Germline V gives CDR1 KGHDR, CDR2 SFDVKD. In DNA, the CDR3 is TGTGCCACCAGTGATTTAAAGGTAAGGAACTATGGCTACACCTTC. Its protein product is CATSDLKVRNYGYTF.